A selection of T cell receptor beta chains follows, all from one sample in a study of identical twins. One entry per CDR3 protein results from TCRdb running MiXCR on the 5' RACE reads. This table holds roughly 1.6 million distinct CDR3 sequences, about 31% found once. The sample consisted of cord blood. Source of these receptors: a newborn girl in good health. The CDR3 runs from the conserved cysteine through the conserved F or W. D genes are given only for firm matches. A row's size may be missing; if present it is once, few, many or a size class.

v_gene	j_gene	d_gene	abundance	CDR3nt	CDR3aa
TRBV5-1	TRBJ2-4	.	many	TGCGCCAGCAGCTTGAATCCGCAATTCAAAAACATTCAGTACTTC	CASSLNPQFKNIQYF
TRBV24-1	TRBJ2-2	.	.	TGTGCCACCAGTGACCAGAACACCGGGGAGCTGTTTTTT	CATSDQNTGELFF
TRBV27	TRBJ2-7	.	.	TGTGCCAGCAGTTTATCTACGACAGGTACCTACGAGCAGTACTTC	CASSLSTTGTYEQYF
TRBV18	TRBJ2-5	TRBD2	.	TGTGCCAGCTCACCACCGACTAGCCGGGAGACCCAGTACTTC	CASSPPTSRETQYF
TRBV7-2	TRBJ1-5	.	.	TGTGCCAGCAGCTTAGTAACAGGGACAAAAAATCAGCCCCAGCATTTT	CASSLVTGTKNQPQHF
TRBV20-1	TRBJ1-2	.	.	TGCAGTGCCCCAACCAGGGGCGGCTACACCTTC	CSAPTRGGYTF
TRBV7-2	TRBJ2-1	TRBD2	.	TGTGCCAGCAGCTTCCCTAGCGGGGGTGTGCGGAATGAGCAGTTCTTC	CASSFPSGGVRNEQFF
TRBV30	TRBJ2-1	.	.	TGTGCCTGGAGGGGCGGGGCCTCGTACAATGAGCAGTTCTTC	CAWRGGASYNEQFF
TRBV7-9	TRBJ1-4	.	.	TGTGCCAGCAGCTTAGGAAGAGAGGTCGGGGAAAAACTGTTTTTT	CASSLGREVGEKLFF
TRBV20-1	TRBJ2-1	.	.	TGCAGTGCTCGGAAAGACTCCTACAATGAGCAGTTCTTC	CSARKDSYNEQFF
TRBV2	TRBJ1-6	.	few	TGTGCCAGCAGCGCGCAGGCGACCTATAATTCACCCCTCCACTTT	CASSAQATYNSPLHF
TRBV10-3	TRBJ1-4	.	few	TGTGCCATCAGTGAGTCGAACAGCCAAAATGAAAAACTGTTTTTT	CAISESNSQNEKLFF
TRBV5-1	TRBJ2-7	.	many	TGCGCCAGCAGCTTGGAGTTTTACGAGCAGTACTTC	CASSLEFYEQYF
TRBV7-2	TRBJ2-1	TRBD2	once	TGTGCCAGCAGCTTAAGACTAGCTATCAATGGGCAGTTCTTC	CASSLRLAINGQFF
TRBV27	TRBJ2-3	.	.	TGTGCCAGCAGTTTATTCGGCAGGGCGGGCACAGATACGCAGTATTTT	CASSLFGRAGTDTQYF
TRBV20-1	TRBJ1-4	.	many	TGCAGTGCTAGAGCTATTGCAACTAATGAAAAACTGTTTTTT	CSARAIATNEKLFF
TRBV12-3/TRBV12-4	TRBJ2-2	.	once	TGTGCCAGCAGTTTCCCTGCTGGCCCCGGGGAGCTGTTTTTT	CASSFPAGPGELFF
TRBV27	TRBJ1-5	.	.	TGTGCCAGCAGTTTATACCCCATGAGGTCCAGGGGAGATCAGCCCCAGCATTTT	CASSLYPMRSRGDQPQHF
TRBV24-1	TRBJ2-1	TRBD1	.	TGTGCCACCAGTGATCCAGGGGGTAGCGACAATGAGCAGTTCTTC	CATSDPGGSDNEQFF
TRBV28	TRBJ2-7	TRBD1	many	TGTGCCAGCAGTTTAACGGACAGGTACGAGCAGTACTTC	CASSLTDRYEQYF
TRBV3-1	TRBJ1-2	.	.	TGTGCCAGCAGCCAAGAATCGATGACAGGAAACTATGGCTGCACCTTC	CASSQESMTGNYGCTF
TRBV20-1	TRBJ1-6	.	.	TGCAGTGCTAGGAGGGGAGGCGCCTATAATTCACCCCTCCACTTT	CSARRGGAYNSPLHF
TRBV7-9	TRBJ2-1	TRBD1	.	TGTGCCAGCAGCTTAATAGACAGGGGGCGGAATGAGCAGTTCTTC	CASSLIDRGRNEQFF
TRBV5-6	TRBJ2-7	.	.	TGTGCCAGCAGCTTGGTGGCGGACCACCTCTCCTACGAGCAGTACTTC	CASSLVADHLSYEQYF
TRBV4-2	TRBJ1-2	.	.	TGTGCCAGCAGCCAAGGGTGGGGGGAGTACTATGGCTACACCTTC	CASSQGWGEYYGYTF
TRBV20-1	TRBJ2-7	.	.	TGCAGTGCTAGAGCCATCGACCCCAGGGCTCCCGACGAGCAGTACTTC	CSARAIDPRAPDEQYF
TRBV28	TRBJ1-1	.	few	TGTGCCAGCAGTCGATCCAGACGGGGCCCGAACACTGAAGCTTTCTTT	CASSRSRRGPNTEAFF
TRBV3-1	TRBJ2-2	.	many	TGTGCCAGCAGCCAAGTCACCGGGGAGCTGTTTTTT	CASSQVTGELFF
TRBV6-1	TRBJ1-1	.	few	TGTGCCGGCAGGATGAACACTGAAGCTTTCTTT	CAGRMNTEAFF
TRBV2	TRBJ2-7	.	many	TGTGCCAGCACCATAGCGGTTAGCTCCTACGAGCAGTACTTC	CASTIAVSSYEQYF
TRBV5-1	TRBJ2-5	TRBD1	few	TGCGCCAGCAGTTACGGGACAGGGGGTGAGACCCAGTACTTC	CASSYGTGGETQYF
TRBV28	TRBJ2-7	.	.	TGTGCCAGCAGTGAGGTGGGGAAATACGAGCAGTACTTC	CASSEVGKYEQYF
TRBV5-1	TRBJ2-3	.	few	TGCGCCAGCAGCTTGGATGGTCCTAGCACAGATACGCAGTATTTT	CASSLDGPSTDTQYF
TRBV19	TRBJ1-1	.	.	TGTGCCAGTTGGGGCACTGAAGCTTTCTTT	CASWGTEAFF
TRBV29-1	TRBJ1-5	TRBD1	many	TGCAGCGCCCAGACAGGGGGTGGCAATCAGCCCCAGCATTTT	CSAQTGGGNQPQHF
TRBV20-1	TRBJ1-6	.	.	TGCAGTGCTAGTCCCGTCAGCCGCTCCTATAATTCACCCCTCCACTTT	CSASPVSRSYNSPLHF
TRBV11-2	TRBJ1-1	.	few	TGTGCCAGCAGCTTATCCCCGGGTCGGAACACTGAAGCTTTCTTT	CASSLSPGRNTEAFF
TRBV24-1	TRBJ2-5	.	.	TGTGCCACCAGTGATTTGCGGATCGATGAGCAGTACTTC	CATSDLRIDEQYF
TRBV6-1	TRBJ2-7	.	.	TGTGCCAGCAGTGAATTTTTAGGGGGGTCAGGATACGAGCAGTACTTC	CASSEFLGGSGYEQYF
TRBV29-1	TRBJ1-3	.	few	TGCAGCGTAGCGACAGGTAGCTCTGGAAACACCATATATTTT	CSVATGSSGNTIYF
TRBV7-2	TRBJ1-1	.	few	TGTGCCAGCAGCTTAGGAAGAGGCAGGGGCACGGGCACTGAAGCTTTCTTT	CASSLGRGRGTGTEAFF
TRBV20-1	TRBJ2-3	TRBD2	.	TGCAGTGCTAGACCTCGCCACCGTACTAGCGGGAAACGTACAGATACGCAGTATTTT	CSARPRHRTSGKRTDTQYF
TRBV20-1	TRBJ1-2	TRBD1	.	TGCAGTGCTCCAAGCATCAGGGGGCGCAGGGGCTACACCTTC	CSAPSIRGRRGYTF
TRBV4-2	TRBJ2-1	.	many	TGTGCCAGCAGCCAAGGGCTGGAGCAGTTCTTC	CASSQGLEQFF
TRBV12-3/TRBV12-4	TRBJ2-3	TRBD1	many	TGTGCCAGCGACCGACAGGGATGGGATACGCAGTATTTT	CASDRQGWDTQYF
TRBV20-1	TRBJ1-5	.	few	TGCAGTGCTAGACCCTCAGGGGGCAATCAGCCCCAGCATTTT	CSARPSGGNQPQHF
TRBV12-3/TRBV12-4	TRBJ2-3	.	few	TGTGCCAGCAGTATAAGCCAGGGGGGTACGCAGTATTTT	CASSISQGGTQYF
TRBV29-1	TRBJ1-2	TRBD1	few	TGCAGCGTTGTCCCAGGGGGCTCTGGCTACACCTTC	CSVVPGGSGYTF
TRBV7-7	TRBJ2-5	TRBD2	once	TGTGCTAGCAGCCTTTACCCCGGGACTAGCGGGTCGAATGAGCAGTACTTC	CASSLYPGTSGSNEQYF
TRBV20-1	TRBJ1-6	.	.	TGCAGTGCTAGAGATACTGGGAACAGGGCCTATAATTCACCCCTCCACTTT	CSARDTGNRAYNSPLHF
TRBV6-1	TRBJ2-1	TRBD1	.	TGTGCCAGCAGTGGGGCCAGGGGGAGCTCCTACAATGAGCAGTTCTTC	CASSGARGSSYNEQFF
TRBV4-2	TRBJ2-1	TRBD2	many	TGCGCCAGCAGCCAAGCTAGCGGGAGCTCCTACAATGAGCAGTTCTTC	CASSQASGSSYNEQFF
TRBV7-8	TRBJ2-5	.	.	TGTGCCAGCAGCTTAATGACTAGTCTCGGGGAGACCCAGTACTTC	CASSLMTSLGETQYF